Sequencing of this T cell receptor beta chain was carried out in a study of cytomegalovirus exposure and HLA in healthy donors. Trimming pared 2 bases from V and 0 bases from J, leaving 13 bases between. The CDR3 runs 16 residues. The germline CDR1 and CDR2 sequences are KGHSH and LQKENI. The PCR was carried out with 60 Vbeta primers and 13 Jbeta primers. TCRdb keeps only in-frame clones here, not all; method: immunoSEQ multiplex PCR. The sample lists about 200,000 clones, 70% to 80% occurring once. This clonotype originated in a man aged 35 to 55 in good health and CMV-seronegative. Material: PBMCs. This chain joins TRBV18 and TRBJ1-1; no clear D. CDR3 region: CASSPTRPPLNTEAFF. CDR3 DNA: TGTGCCAGCTCACCAACGAGGCCCCCTCTGAACACTGAAGCTTTCTTT.